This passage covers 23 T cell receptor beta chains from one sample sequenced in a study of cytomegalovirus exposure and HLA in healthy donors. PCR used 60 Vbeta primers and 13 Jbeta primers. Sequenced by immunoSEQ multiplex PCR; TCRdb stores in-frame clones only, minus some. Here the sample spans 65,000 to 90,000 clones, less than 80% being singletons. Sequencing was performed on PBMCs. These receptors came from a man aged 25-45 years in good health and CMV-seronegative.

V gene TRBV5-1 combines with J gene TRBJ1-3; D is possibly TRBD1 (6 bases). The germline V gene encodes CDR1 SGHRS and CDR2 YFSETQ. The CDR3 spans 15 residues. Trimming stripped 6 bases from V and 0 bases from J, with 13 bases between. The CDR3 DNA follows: TGCGCCAGCAATGATGGACAGAACTCTGGAAACACCATATATTTT. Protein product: CASNDGQNSGNTIYF.

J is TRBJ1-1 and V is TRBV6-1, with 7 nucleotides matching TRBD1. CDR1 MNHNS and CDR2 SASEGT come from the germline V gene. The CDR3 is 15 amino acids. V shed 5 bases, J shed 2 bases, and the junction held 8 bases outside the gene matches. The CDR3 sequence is CASSFDRAVNTEAFF. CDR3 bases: TGTGCCAGCAGTTTCGACAGGGCCGTAAACACTGAAGCTTTCTTT.

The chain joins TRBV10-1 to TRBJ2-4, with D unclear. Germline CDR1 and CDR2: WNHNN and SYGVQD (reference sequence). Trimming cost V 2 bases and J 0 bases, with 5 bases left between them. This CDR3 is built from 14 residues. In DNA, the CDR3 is TGCGCCAGCAGTGAGGCCAGAGCCAAAAACATTCAGTACTTC. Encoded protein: CASSEARAKNIQYF.

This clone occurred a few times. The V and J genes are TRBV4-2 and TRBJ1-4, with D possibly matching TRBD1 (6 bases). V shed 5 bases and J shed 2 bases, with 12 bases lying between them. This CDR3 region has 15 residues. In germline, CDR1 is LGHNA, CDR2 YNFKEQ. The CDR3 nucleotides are TGTGCCAGCAGCTTAAGACAGGCTACTAATGAAAAACTGTTTTTT. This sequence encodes CASSLRQATNEKLFF.

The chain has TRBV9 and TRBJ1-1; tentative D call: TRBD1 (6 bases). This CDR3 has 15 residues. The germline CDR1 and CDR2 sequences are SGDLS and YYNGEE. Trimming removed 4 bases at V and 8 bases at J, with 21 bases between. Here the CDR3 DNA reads TGTGCCAGCAGCCTAGTCCGTACGACTCAGGGGGAAGCTTTCTTT. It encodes CASSLVRTTQGEAFF.

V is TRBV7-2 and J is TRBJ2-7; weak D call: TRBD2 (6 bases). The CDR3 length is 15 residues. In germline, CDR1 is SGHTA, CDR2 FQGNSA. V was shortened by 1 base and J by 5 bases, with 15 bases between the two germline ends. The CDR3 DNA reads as TGTGCCAGCAGCTTAGTTGGCGGGACGGGGAACGAGCAGTACTTC. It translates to CASSLVGGTGNEQYF.

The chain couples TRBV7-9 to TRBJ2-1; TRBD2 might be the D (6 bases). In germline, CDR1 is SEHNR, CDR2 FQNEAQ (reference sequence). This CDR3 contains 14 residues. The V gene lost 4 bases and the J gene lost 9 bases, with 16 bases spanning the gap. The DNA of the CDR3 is TGTGCCAGCAGCTCCCCGACTAGTTTAACTGAGCAGTTCTTC. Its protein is CASSSPTSLTEQFF. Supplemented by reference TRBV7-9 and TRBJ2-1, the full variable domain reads DTGVSQNPRHKITKRGQNVTFRCDPISEHNRLYWYRQTLGQGPEFLTYFQNEAQLEKSRLLSDRFSAERPKGSFSTLEIQRTEQGDSAMYLCASSSPTSLTEQFFGPGTRLTVL.

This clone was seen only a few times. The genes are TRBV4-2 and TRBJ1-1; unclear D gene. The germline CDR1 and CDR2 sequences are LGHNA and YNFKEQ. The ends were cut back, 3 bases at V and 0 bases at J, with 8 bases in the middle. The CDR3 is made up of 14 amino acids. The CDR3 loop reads CASSQDTVNTEAFF. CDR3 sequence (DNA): TGTGCCAGCAGCCAGGATACAGTGAACACTGAAGCTTTCTTT.

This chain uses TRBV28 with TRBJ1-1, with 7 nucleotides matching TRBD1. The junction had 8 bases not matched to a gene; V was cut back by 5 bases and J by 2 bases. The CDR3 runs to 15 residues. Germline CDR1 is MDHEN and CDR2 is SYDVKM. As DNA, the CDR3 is TGTGCCAGCAGTCCCTCCGGGACAGCCAACACTGAAGCTTTCTTT. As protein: CASSPSGTANTEAFF.

The CDR3: CASSPRRDSDTQYF. CDR3 DNA: TGTGCCAGCAGCCCCCGCCGGGATTCGGATACGCAGTATTTT. V and J are TRBV11-3 and TRBJ2-3; D may be TRBD2 (5 bases). The V gene lost 5 bases and the J gene lost 6 bases, with 15 bases spanning the gap. The CDR3 is 14 amino acids. The germline V gene has CDR1 SGHNT and CDR2 YENEEA.

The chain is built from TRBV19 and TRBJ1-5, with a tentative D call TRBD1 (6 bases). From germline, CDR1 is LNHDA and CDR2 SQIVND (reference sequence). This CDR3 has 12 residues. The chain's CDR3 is CVVAGQFGAQHF. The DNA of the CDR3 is TGTGTTGTGGCTGGACAGTTCGGGGCCCAGCATTTT.

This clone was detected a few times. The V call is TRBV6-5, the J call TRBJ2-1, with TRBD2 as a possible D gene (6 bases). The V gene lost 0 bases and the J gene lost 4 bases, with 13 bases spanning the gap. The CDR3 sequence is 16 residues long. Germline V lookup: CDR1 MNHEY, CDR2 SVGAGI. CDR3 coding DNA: TGTGCCAGCAGTTACTCGCAAACTAGCTTGTACAATGAGCAGTTCTTC. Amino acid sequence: CASSYSQTSLYNEQFF.

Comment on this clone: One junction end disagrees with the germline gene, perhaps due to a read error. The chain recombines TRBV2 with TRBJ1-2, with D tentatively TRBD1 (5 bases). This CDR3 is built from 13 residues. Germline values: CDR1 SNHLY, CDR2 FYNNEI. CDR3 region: CASSEETSRGYPF. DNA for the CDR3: TGTGCCAGCAGTGAAGAGACTAGCCGGGGCTACCCCTTC. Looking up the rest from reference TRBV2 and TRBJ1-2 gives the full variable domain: EPEVTQTPSHQVTQMGQEVILRCVPISNHLYFYWYRQILGQKVEFLVSFYNNEISEKSEIFDDQFSVERPDGSNFTLKIRSTKLEDSAMYFCASSEETSRGYPFGSGTRLTVV.

DNA of the CDR3: TGCGCCAGCAGCTTGGCCGTGGCTGGGGAGGCTTTCTTT. Amino acids: CASSLAVAGEAFF. V usage is TRBV5-1 and J usage is TRBJ1-1, with D unclear. CDR1 is SGHRS, CDR2 YFSETQ, per germline. CDR3 size: 13 residues. The V and J ends lost 0 bases and 11 bases respectively, with 14 bases between them. The whole variable domain, filled in from reference TRBV5-1 and TRBJ1-1, reads KAGVTQTPRYLIKTRGQQVTLSCSPISGHRSVSWYQQTPGQGLQFLFEYFSETQRNKGNFPGRFSGRQFSNSRSEMNVSTLELGDSALYLCASSLAVAGEAFFGQGTRLTVV.

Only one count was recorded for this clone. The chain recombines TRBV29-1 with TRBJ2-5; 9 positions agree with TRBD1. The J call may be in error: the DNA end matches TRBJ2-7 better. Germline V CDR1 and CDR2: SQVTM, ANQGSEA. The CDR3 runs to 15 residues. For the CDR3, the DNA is TGCAGCGTTGAAAGGAGAGGGACAGGGACCTACGAGCAGTACTTC. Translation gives CSVERRGTGTYEQYF.

CDR3 protein: CASSQDWGGSSYEQYF. CDR3 DNA sequence: TGCGCCAGCAGCCAAGATTGGGGGGGGAGCTCCTACGAGCAGTACTTC. J is TRBJ2-7 and V is TRBV4-3, with 7 bases fitting TRBD2. The CDR3 has 16 residues. Germline loops: CDR1 LGHNA, CDR2 YSLEER. The V and J ends lost 0 bases and 0 bases, in that order; junction bases with no gene match: 5.

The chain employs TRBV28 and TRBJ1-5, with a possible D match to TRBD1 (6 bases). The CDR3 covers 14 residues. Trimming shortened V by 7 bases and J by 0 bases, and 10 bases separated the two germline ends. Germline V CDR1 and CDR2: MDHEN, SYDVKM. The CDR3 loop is CASNTGISNQPQHF. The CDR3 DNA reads TGTGCCAGCAACACAGGGATTAGCAATCAGCCCCAGCATTTT.

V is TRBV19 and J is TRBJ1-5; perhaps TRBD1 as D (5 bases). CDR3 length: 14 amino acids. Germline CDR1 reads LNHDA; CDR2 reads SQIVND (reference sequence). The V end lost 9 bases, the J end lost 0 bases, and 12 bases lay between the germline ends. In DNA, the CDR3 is TGTGCCAGGGGGGGGACGCTTAGCAATCAGCCCCAGCATTTT. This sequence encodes CARGGTLSNQPQHF.

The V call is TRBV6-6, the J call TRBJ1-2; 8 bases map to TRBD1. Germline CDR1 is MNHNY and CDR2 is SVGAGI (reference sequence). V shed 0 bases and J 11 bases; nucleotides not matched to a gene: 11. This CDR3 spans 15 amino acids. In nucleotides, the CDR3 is TGTGCCAGCAGTTACTCGAAAGAAACAGGGGGTTTTTACACCTTC. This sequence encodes CASSYSKETGGFYTF.

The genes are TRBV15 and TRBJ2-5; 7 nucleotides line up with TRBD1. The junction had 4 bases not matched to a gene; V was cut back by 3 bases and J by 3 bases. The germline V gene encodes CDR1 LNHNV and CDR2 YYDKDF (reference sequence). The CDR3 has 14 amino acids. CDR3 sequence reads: CATSREDREETQYF. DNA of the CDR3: TGTGCCACCAGCAGGGAAGACAGGGAAGAGACCCAGTACTTC.

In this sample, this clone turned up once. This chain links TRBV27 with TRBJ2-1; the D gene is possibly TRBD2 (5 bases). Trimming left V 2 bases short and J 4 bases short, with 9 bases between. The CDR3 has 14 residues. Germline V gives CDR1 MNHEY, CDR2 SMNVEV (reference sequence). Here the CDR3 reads CASSLRADYNEQFF. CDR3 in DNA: TGTGCCAGCAGTTTACGAGCGGATTACAATGAGCAGTTCTTC.

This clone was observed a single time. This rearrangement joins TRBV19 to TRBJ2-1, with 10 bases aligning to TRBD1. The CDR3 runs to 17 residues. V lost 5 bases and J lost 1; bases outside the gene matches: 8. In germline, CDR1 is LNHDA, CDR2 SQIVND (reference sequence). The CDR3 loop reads CASSFPRGQGSYNEQFF. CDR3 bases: TGTGCCAGTAGTTTCCCTCGGGGACAGGGGTCCTACAATGAGCAGTTCTTC.

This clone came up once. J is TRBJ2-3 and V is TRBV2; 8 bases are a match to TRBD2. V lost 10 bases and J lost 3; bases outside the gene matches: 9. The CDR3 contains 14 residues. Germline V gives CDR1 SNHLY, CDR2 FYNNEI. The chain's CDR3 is CATGGREVTDTQYF. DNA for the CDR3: TGTGCCACCGGGGGGCGGGAGGTAACAGATACGCAGTATTTT. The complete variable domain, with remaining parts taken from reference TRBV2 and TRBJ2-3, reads EPEVTQTPSHQVTQMGQEVILRCVPISNHLYFYWYRQILGQKVEFLVSFYNNEISEKSEIFDDQFSVERPDGSNFTLKIRSTKLEDSAMYFCATGGREVTDTQYFGPGTRLTVL.